This TCR beta chain was retrieved from a study of T-cell reconstitution after alpha-beta-depleted transplantation in children. The library targeted TCRbeta and was prepared with unique molecular identifiers. TCRdb itself ran the PCR reads through MiXCR, one entry per CDR3 protein. The data contain more than 250,000 distinct CDR3 sequences, about a tenth of them singletons. There are many counts of this clonotype. The source material was PBMCs from the stem cell graft donor, sampled from the stem cell graft. This receptor was identified in a human donor who donated a stem cell graft to a child with SCID.

CDR3 residues: CASSEYRQGAHEQYF. CDR3 sequence (DNA): TGCGCCAGCAGTGAGTATAGACAGGGGGCCCACGAGCAGTACTTC. This chain connects TRBV10-1 to TRBJ2-7; TRBD1 aligns across 10 bases. CDR3 length: 15 amino acids. Per the germline V gene, CDR1 is WNHNN and CDR2 is SYGVQD (reference sequence). J gave up 5 bases and V 1 base, and 5 bases lay outside the gene matches.